The 25 T cell receptor beta chains given below trace back to one sample, sequenced in a study of PD-L1 blockade in urothelial cancer. Here immunoSEQ multiplex PCR was the method, and the copy in TCRdb shows in-frame clones only, minus some. The sample holds under 40,000 clones, 75% to 95% seen once. This sample comprised PBMCs, obtained around atezolizumab (anti-PD-L1) treatment. The origin of the receptors is a man in his 70s with urothelial cancer.

The rearrangement joins TRBV2 to TRBJ2-7; TRBD1 matches at 12 bases. The V gene's germline CDR1 is SNHLY and CDR2 FYNNEI. The CDR3 runs 19 residues. With V trimmed by 5 bases and J by 1 base, 15 bases remained unmatched. CDR3 region: CASSRSGTGGYGGSYEQYF. The CDR3 DNA is TGTGCCAGCAGTCGAAGTGGGACAGGGGGCTACGGGGGTTCCTACGAGCAGTACTTC.

J is TRBJ2-3 and V is TRBV4-2; D perhaps matches TRBD2 (7 bases). Per germline, CDR1 LGHNA and CDR2 YNFKEQ. This CDR3 contains 21 residues. The V gene lost 4 bases and the J gene lost 0 bases, with 29 bases spanning the gap. The CDR3 here is CASSPLARPTGGRLSTDTQYF. The CDR3 DNA sequence: TGTGCCAGCAGCCCTCTCGCCCGACCTACCGGGGGGCGCTTGAGCACAGATACGCAGTATTTT.

The chain couples TRBV4-1 to TRBJ2-5, with 11 nucleotides matching TRBD1. The CDR3 extends over 17 amino acids. Germline CDR1 is MGHRA and CDR2 is YSYEKL. Unmatched junction bases numbered 5, after V lost 0 bases and J lost 2 bases. The CDR3 bases are TGCGCCAGCAGCCAAGACGGACAGGGGGCCTTTCAAGAGACCCAGTACTTC. Protein: CASSQDGQGAFQETQYF.

This sequence joins TRBV7-9 and TRBJ1-3; D unresolved. CDR3 length: 14 residues. V was cut by 5 bases and J by 1 base, with 9 bases left in between. Germline values: CDR1 SEHNR, CDR2 FQNEAQ (reference sequence). CDR3 in DNA: TGTGCCAGCAGCCCCCAGGCATCTGGAAACACCATATATTTT. Its translation is CASSPQASGNTIYF.

This clone was seen only once. J is TRBJ2-2 and V is TRBV7-9; 10 bases match TRBD2. The germline V gene has CDR1 SEHNR and CDR2 FQNEAQ (reference sequence). Trimming at V came to 3 bases and at J to 5 bases, leaving 15 bases not matched to a gene. The CDR3 length is 19 residues. The CDR3 DNA is TGTGCCAGCAGCTTCTTGTTTCAGCGGGAGGGCCGCGGAACCGGGGAGCTGTTTTTT. It specifies CASSFLFQREGRGTGELFF.

This clone was picked up a small number of times. This rearrangement joins TRBV5-8 to TRBJ2-3, with 7 nucleotides matching TRBD2. J gave up 2 bases and V 3 bases, and 0 bases lay outside the gene matches. The CDR3 consists of 13 residues. Germline assignment: CDR1 SGHTS and CDR2 YDEGEE. The CDR3 sequence is CASSWDYTDTQYF. DNA for the CDR3: TGTGCCAGCAGCTGGGACTACACAGATACGCAGTATTTT.

The rearrangement joins TRBV4-1 to TRBJ1-2; D ambiguous. Germline CDR1 MGHRA, CDR2 YSYEKL. With 0 bases removed from V and 2 bases from J, the gap between germline ends came to 7 bases. The CDR3 runs 14 residues. Here the CDR3 reads CASSQETGNYGYTF. The CDR3 DNA sequence: TGCGCCAGCAGCCAAGAAACGGGAAACTATGGCTACACCTTC.

The chain is built from TRBV5-1 and TRBJ1-1, with 10 nucleotides matching TRBD1. The CDR3 covers 16 residues. The ends lost 4 bases at V and 0 bases at J; junction bases unmatched: 6. CDR1 and CDR2 (germline): SGHRS, YFSETQ. For the CDR3, the DNA is TGCGCCAGCAGCCCCGGGACAGGGGTGCTGAACACTGAAGCTTTCTTT. Amino acid sequence: CASSPGTGVLNTEAFF.

CDR3 sequence: CASSSPGTGGSYNEQFF. The CDR3, as DNA: TGTGCCAGCAGCTCGCCCGGGACAGGGGGCTCCTACAATGAGCAGTTCTTC. The chain links TRBV7-9 to TRBJ2-1, with 11 bases fitting TRBD1. The V and J ends lost 4 bases and 0 bases, in that order; junction bases with no gene match: 5. The germline V gene encodes CDR1 SEHNR and CDR2 FQNEAQ (reference sequence). The CDR3 loop spans 17 amino acids. The full variable domain, rest sourced from reference TRBV7-9 and TRBJ2-1, is DTGVSQNPRHKITKRGQNVTFRCDPISEHNRLYWYRQTLGQGPEFLTYFQNEAQLEKSRLLSDRFSAERPKGSFSTLEIQRTEQGDSAMYLCASSSPGTGGSYNEQFFGPGTRLTVL.

The CDR3 region has the DNA TGTGCCAGCAGCTTAGCATCCGGCGGGAGGGCCAATGAGCAGTTCTTC. Encoded protein: CASSLASGGRANEQFF. The genes are TRBV7-2 and TRBJ2-1, with TRBD2 identical over 9 bases. The V gene end was trimmed by 0 bases and the J gene end by 6 bases; junction bases not matched to a gene: 6. Germline-derived CDR1 and CDR2 are SGHTA and FQGNSA. The CDR3 spans 16 residues.

This chain connects TRBV5-4 to TRBJ1-1; D is unclear. The germline CDR1 and CDR2 sequences are SGHNT and YYREEE (reference sequence). The CDR3 consists of 13 residues. The V and J ends lost 0 bases and 1 base respectively, with 4 bases between them. In DNA, the CDR3 is TGTGCCAGCAGCTTGGCCGGGAACACTGAAGCTTTCTTT. Translating gives CASSLAGNTEAFF.

The V gene is TRBV5-1, the J gene TRBJ1-4; TRBD1 is a possible D gene (5 bases). The CDR3 covers 15 residues. Looked up from germline, CDR1 is SGHRS and CDR2 is YFSETQ. With 3 bases removed from V and 5 bases from J, the gap between germline ends came to 14 bases. CDR3 sequence reads: CASSSRQSPNEKLFF. The CDR3 nucleotides are TGCGCCAGCAGCTCCCGACAGAGCCCAAATGAAAAACTGTTTTTT.

The chain combines TRBV10-1 with TRBJ2-3, with a weak D call TRBD2 (7 bases). The germline gives CDR1 WNHNN, CDR2 SYGVQD (reference sequence). V was pared by 0 bases and J by 2 bases, with 27 bases between. The CDR3 spans 21 residues. CDR3 bases: TGCGCCAGCAGTGAGTCCTTCCTCAGGGGACTAAGCGGAGGAGACACAGATACGCAGTATTTT. It codes for CASSESFLRGLSGGDTDTQYF.

J is TRBJ1-2 and V is TRBV7-3, with 9 bases matching TRBD1. The germline V gene has CDR1 SGHTA and CDR2 FQGTGA. The V and J ends lost 4 bases and 2 bases, in that order; junction bases with no gene match: 2. The CDR3 is made up of 14 amino acids. CDR3 sequence: CASSSGTGNYGYTF. The CDR3 region has the DNA TGTGCCAGCAGCTCGGGGACAGGGAACTATGGCTACACCTTC.

Here the CDR3 DNA reads TGTGCCAGCAGTTCGAGGACACCTCTTACAGGGGAGCTGTTTTTT. It codes for CASSSRTPLTGELFF. The V gene is TRBV6-5, the J gene TRBJ2-2; D perhaps matches TRBD1 (5 bases). Germline CDR1 reads MNHEY; CDR2 reads SVGAGI. The V and J ends lost 4 bases and 8 bases respectively, with 17 bases between them. The CDR3 contains 15 residues.

This chain connects TRBV28 to TRBJ2-7; 9 positions match TRBD2. The CDR3 has 15 amino acids. The V segment lost 0 bases and the J segment 6 bases; nucleotides outside the gene matches: 6. CDR1 is MDHEN and CDR2 is SYDVKM in the germline V gene. In nucleotides, the CDR3 is TGTGCCAGCAGTTTATGGCGGGAGGGCCGGTCCGAGCAGTACTTC. Translating gives CASSLWREGRSEQYF.

The chain has TRBV7-6 and TRBJ2-7; 8 bases are a match to TRBD2. Germline CDR1 and CDR2: SGHVS and FNYEAQ. This CDR3 is 17 amino acids long. The junction had 16 bases not matched to a gene; V was cut back by 4 bases and J by 5 bases. DNA of the CDR3: TGTGCCAGCAGCTCTAGCGGGCGGGCAGGGGACATAGACGAGCAGTACTTC. Translation gives CASSSSGRAGDIDEQYF.

Details on this clone: No DNA is shown, since the ends of the CDR3 on it are uncertain; the CDR3 is the one TCRdb lists. The V call is TRBV11-2, the J call TRBJ2-7; the table assigns TRBD1, which was not confirmed against the DNA. The V gene's germline CDR1 is SGHAT and CDR2 FQNNGV. The CDR3 is 17 residues long, ends included. This CDR3 reads CASSWGNGIQAGMVRDF.

V usage is TRBV10-3 and J usage is TRBJ2-7; D is perhaps TRBD2 (6 bases). V lost 6 bases and J lost 4, with 13 bases in between. The CDR3 length is 13 residues. The germline V gene encodes CDR1 ENHRY and CDR2 SYGVKD. Here the CDR3 DNA reads TGTGCCATCAGCGTGGAGGGACTGTACGAGCAGTACTTC. Its protein product is CAISVEGLYEQYF.

This chain joins TRBV29-1 and TRBJ1-5, with D perhaps TRBD1 (6 bases). Trimming pared 4 bases from V and 4 bases from J, leaving 8 bases between. Germline-derived CDR1 and CDR2 are SQVTM and ANQGSEA. This CDR3 is built from 12 residues. CDR3 sequence (DNA): TGCAGCGTTGGTCAGGGGAATCAGCCCCAGCATTTT. Its protein is CSVGQGNQPQHF. The variable domain in full, with the rest retrieved from reference TRBV29-1 and TRBJ1-5, is SAVISQKPSRDICQRGTSLTIQCQVDSQVTMMFWYRQQPGQSLTLIATANQGSEATYESGFVIDKFPISRPNLTFSTLTVSNMSPEDSSIYLCSVGQGNQPQHFGDGTRLSIL.

The chain uses TRBV4-2 and TRBJ2-7; 9 nucleotides align to TRBD2. Germline trimming cut 3 bases from V and 0 bases from J; bases unmatched to any gene: 9. Germline V gene sequence: CDR1 LGHNA, CDR2 YNFKEQ. This CDR3 has 17 residues. CDR3 sequence (DNA): TGTGCCAGCAGCCACCCCAATAGCGGGAGCCTCTCCTACGAGCAGTACTTC. Amino acids: CASSHPNSGSLSYEQYF.

This clone was seen once. This chain links TRBV10-3 with TRBJ2-5, with D possibly matching TRBD1 (6 bases). CDR1 is ENHRY and CDR2 is SYGVKD in the germline V gene. This CDR3 is built from 12 residues. The V and J ends lost 8 bases and 2 bases respectively, with 9 bases between them. CDR3 bases: TGTGCCATCGGGACACCTCAAGAGACCCAGTACTTC. Its protein product is CAIGTPQETQYF.

This chain joins TRBV28 and TRBJ2-7, with D possibly matching TRBD2 (7 bases). V lost 10 bases and J lost 4, with 23 bases in between. The CDR3 runs to 15 residues. Per the germline V gene, CDR1 is MDHEN and CDR2 is SYDVKM. CDR3 DNA sequence: TGTGCCACCACACGGGGGGCTAGCGGAAGGTACGAGCAGTACTTC. It specifies CATTRGASGRYEQYF.

The chain links TRBV5-4 to TRBJ2-3; D may be TRBD2 (5 bases). V was clipped by 4 bases and J by 5 bases, with 8 bases between them. This CDR3 is 12 amino acids long. From germline, CDR1 is SGHNT and CDR2 YYREEE (reference sequence). The CDR3 sequence is CASSLRGDTQYF. The DNA of the CDR3 is TGTGCCAGCAGCCTCCGGGGAGATACGCAGTATTTT.

The chain carries TRBV9 and TRBJ2-2; 10 nucleotides line up with TRBD1. V was clipped by 4 bases and J by 4 bases; unmatched bases: 13. The CDR3 extends over 18 amino acids. Germline assignment: CDR1 SGDLS and CDR2 YYNGEE. The CDR3 nucleotides read TGTGCCAGCAGCCCCGGAGTACCGGGACAGGGGACCACCGGGGAGCTGTTTTTT. Translating it yields CASSPGVPGQGTTGELFF.